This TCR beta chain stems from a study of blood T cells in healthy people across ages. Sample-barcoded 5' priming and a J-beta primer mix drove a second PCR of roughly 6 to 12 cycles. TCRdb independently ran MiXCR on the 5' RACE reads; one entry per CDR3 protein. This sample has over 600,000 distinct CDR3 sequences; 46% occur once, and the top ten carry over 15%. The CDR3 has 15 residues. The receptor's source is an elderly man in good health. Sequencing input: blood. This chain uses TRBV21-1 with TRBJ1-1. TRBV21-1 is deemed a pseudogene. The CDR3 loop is CASSKAGRRNTEAFF. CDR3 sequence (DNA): TGTGCCAGCAGCAAGGCAGGACGCAGGAACACTGAAGCTTTCTTT.